This TCR beta chain was recovered during a study of early T cells in non-severe SARS-CoV-2 infection. This clonotype was detected many times. TCRdb itself ran the 5' RACE reads through MiXCR, one entry per CDR3 protein. Seen here are 26,000 or so distinct CDR3 sequences, 4.5% to 6% observed once, and the top ten hold 3.5% to 4.5%. The TCR comes from an adult who was a healthcare worker with PCR-confirmed SARS-CoV-2 infection or an uninfected control (not recorded which). Sequenced sample: whole blood.

Written as DNA, the CDR3 is TGCGCCAGCAGCCTACGGGACGTAATAGGGGATTCACCCCTCCACTTT. Its protein is CASSLRDVIGDSPLHF. The genes are TRBV5-1 and TRBJ1-6, with D perhaps matching TRBD1 (5 bases). Germline lookup yields CDR1 SGHRS and CDR2 YFSETQ. Trimming shortened V by 4 bases and J by 8 bases, and 19 bases separated the two germline ends. The CDR3 length is 16 residues.